This T cell receptor (beta chain) originates from a study of CD4 T cells in relation to SARS-CoV-2 and coronaviruses. Across the study: The restricting HLA molecule for shared crossreactive spike epitopes was mapped.

Naive or memory CD4+ cells were cultured 1:1 with T cell-depleted PBMCs plus CEF. Clones were sequenced by immunoSEQ multiplex PCR, and TCRdb holds only the in-frame ones, with some missing. The sample lists approximately 36,000 clones; 77% were seen once. The count of this clone is one. Antigen unknown. CDR1 and CDR2 (germline): ENHRY, SYGVKD. The CDR3 has 12 residues. Trimming removed 8 bases from V and 1 base from J, with 8 bases in between. Whole-study results and caveats: About 65% of donors had memory CD4+ clonotypes crossrecognizing SARS-CoV-2 and common cold coronavirus spike. Crossreactivity was assessed only for spike protein, not other viral proteins.

The chain combines TRBV10-3 with TRBJ2-5, with D unresolved. Sequencing input: memory CD4+ T cells from PBMCs, cultured in vitro. The TCR was taken from an adult with COVID-19. CDR3 DNA: TGTGCCATCGGTCAGGCCCAAGAGACCCAGTACTTC. This codes for CAIGQAQETQYF.